The sequence of this TCR beta chain was determined in a study of beta chain features in type 1 diabetes. Overall study findings and caveats: People with Type 1 diabetes carried modestly yet significantly shorter TCRB CDR3s in all four CD4+ subsets.

Germline values: CDR1 MNHEY, CDR2 SVGAGI. The CDR3 has 14 amino acids. V shed 0 bases, J shed 6 bases, and the junction held 1 base outside the gene matches. The isolated RNA, all of it, was reverse transcribed, so expressed TCRB transcripts were what got sequenced. Libraries were prepared by immunoSEQ multiplex PCR; TCRdb keeps only in-frame clonotypes and omits some of them. The table records under 300,000 clones, roughly 20% of them present only once. In this sample, this clone turned up a few times. No antigen is known for it. The rearrangement links TRBV6-5 to TRBJ2-2; 7 bases agree with TRBD2. This receptor was taken from a woman in her thirties or forties with type 1 diabetes. Sequencing was carried out using naive CD4+ T cells from blood. CDR3 loop: CASSYSGGPGELFF. In DNA, the CDR3 is TGTGCCAGCAGTTACTCGGGAGGGCCCGGGGAGCTGTTTTTT.